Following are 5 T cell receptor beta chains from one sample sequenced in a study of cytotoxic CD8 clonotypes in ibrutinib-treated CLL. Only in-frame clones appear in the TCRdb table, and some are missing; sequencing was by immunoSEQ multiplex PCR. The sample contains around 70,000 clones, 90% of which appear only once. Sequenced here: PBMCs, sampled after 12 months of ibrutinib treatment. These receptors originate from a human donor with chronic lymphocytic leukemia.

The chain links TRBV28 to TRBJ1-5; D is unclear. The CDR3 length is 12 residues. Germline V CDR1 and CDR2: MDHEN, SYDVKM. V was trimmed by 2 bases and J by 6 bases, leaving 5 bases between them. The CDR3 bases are TGTGCCAGCAGTTTAAGGACTCAGCCCCAGCATTTT. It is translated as CASSLRTQPQHF.

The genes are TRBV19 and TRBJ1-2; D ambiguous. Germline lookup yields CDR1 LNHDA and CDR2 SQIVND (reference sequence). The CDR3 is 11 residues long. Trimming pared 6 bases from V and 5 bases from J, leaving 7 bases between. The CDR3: CASRTLYGYTF. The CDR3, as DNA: TGTGCCAGTAGAACTTTGTATGGCTACACCTTC.

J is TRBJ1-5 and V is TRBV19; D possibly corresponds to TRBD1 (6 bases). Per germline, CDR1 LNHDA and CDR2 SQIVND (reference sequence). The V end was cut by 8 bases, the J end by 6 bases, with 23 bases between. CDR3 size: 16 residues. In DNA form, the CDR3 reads TGTGCCAGTGCTACCAGGGACACTAACGTATTTCAGCCCCAGCATTTT. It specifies CASATRDTNVFQPQHF.

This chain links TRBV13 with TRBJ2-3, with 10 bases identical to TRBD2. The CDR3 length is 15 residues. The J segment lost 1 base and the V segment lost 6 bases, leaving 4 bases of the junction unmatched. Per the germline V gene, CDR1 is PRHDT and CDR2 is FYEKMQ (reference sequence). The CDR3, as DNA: TGTGCCAGCAGTTTACTAGCGGGGCGCACAGATACGCAGTATTTT. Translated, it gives CASSLLAGRTDTQYF.

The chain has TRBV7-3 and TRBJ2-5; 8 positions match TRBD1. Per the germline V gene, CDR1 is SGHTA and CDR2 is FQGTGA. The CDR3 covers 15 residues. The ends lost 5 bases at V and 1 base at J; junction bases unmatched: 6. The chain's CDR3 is CASSTGQGGQETQYF. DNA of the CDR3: TGTGCCAGCAGCACAGGACAGGGAGGCCAAGAGACCCAGTACTTC.